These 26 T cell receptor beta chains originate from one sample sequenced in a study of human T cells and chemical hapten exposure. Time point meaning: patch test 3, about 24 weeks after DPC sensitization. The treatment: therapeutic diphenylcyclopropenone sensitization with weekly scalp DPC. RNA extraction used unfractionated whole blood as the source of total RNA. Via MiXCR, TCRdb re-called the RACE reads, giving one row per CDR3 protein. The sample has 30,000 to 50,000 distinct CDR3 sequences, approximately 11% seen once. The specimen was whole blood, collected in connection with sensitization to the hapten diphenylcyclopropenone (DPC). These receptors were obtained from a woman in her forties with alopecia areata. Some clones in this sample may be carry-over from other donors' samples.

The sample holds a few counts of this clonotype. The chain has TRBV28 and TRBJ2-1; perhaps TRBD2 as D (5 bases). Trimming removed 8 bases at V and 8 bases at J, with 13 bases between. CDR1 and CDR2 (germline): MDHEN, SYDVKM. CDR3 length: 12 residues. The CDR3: CASAGQRDEQFF. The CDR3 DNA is TGTGCCAGCGCGGGCCAGCGCGATGAGCAGTTCTTC. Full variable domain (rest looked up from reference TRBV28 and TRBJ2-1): DVKVTQSSRYLVKRTGEKVFLECVQDMDHENMFWYRQDPGLGLRLIYFSYDVKMKEKGDIPEGYSVSREKKERFSLILESASTNQTSMYLCASAGQRDEQFFGPGTRLTVL.

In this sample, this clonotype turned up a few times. CDR3 nucleotide sequence: TGTGCCAGTAGCCCCGGACCGAGGAGCTCCTACGAGCAGTACTTC. Translating gives CASSPGPRSSYEQYF. The V gene is TRBV19, the J gene TRBJ2-7; D ambiguous. The CDR3 runs 15 residues. Germline CDR1 is LNHDA and CDR2 is SQIVND (reference sequence). Between the trimmed V and J ends, which lost 6 bases and 0 bases, there was a span of 15 bases.

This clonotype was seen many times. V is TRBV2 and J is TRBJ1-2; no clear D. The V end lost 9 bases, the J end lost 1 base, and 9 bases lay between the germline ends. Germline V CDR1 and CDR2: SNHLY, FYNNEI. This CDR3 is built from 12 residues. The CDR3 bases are TGTGCCAGGGAGTCCGATAACTATGGCTACACCTTC. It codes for CARESDNYGYTF.

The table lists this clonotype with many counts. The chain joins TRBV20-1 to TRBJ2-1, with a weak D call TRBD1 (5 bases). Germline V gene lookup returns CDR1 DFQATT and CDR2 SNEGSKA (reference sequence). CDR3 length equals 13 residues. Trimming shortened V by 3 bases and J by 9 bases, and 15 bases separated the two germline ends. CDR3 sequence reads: CSASQGRAVEQFF. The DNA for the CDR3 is TGCAGTGCTAGCCAGGGCCGAGCAGTTGAGCAGTTCTTC.

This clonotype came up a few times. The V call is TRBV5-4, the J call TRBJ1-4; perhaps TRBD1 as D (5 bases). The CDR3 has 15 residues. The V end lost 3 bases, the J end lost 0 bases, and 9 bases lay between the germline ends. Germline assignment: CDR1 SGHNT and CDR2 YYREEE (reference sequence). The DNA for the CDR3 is TGTGCCAGCAGCTCCTGGACATCAACTAATGAAAAACTGTTTTTT. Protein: CASSSWTSTNEKLFF.

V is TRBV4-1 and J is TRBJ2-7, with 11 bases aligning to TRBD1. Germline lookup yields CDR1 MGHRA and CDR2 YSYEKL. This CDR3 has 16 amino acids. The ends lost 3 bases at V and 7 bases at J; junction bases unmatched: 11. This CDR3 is CASSQPGTGGRVEQYF. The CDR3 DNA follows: TGCGCCAGCAGCCAGCCCGGGACAGGGGGGAGAGTGGAGCAGTACTTC.

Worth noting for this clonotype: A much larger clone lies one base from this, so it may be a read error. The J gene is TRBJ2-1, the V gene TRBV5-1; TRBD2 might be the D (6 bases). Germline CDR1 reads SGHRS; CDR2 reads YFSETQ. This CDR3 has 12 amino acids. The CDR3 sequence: CTSSLGGSEQFF. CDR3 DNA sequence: TGCACCAGCAGCTTGGGGGGAAGTGAGCAGTTCTTC.

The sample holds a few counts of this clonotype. CDR3: CASSLVAGGPQFF. CDR3 coding DNA: TGTGCCAGCAGCTTAGTAGCGGGAGGGCCCCAGTTCTTC. V usage is TRBV11-2 and J usage is TRBJ2-1; 11 bases line up with TRBD2. Germline CDR1 reads SGHAT; CDR2 reads FQNNGV. V gave up 1 base and J gave up 13 bases; unmatched junction bases: 3. The CDR3 contains 13 residues. The full variable domain, in which reference TRBV11-2 and TRBJ2-1 provide the parts outside the CDR3, is EAGVAQSPRYKIIEKRQSVAFWCNPISGHATLYWYQQILGQGPKLLIQFQNNGVVDDSQLPKDRFSAERLKGVDSTLKIQPAKLEDSAVYLCASSLVAGGPQFFGPGTRLTVL.

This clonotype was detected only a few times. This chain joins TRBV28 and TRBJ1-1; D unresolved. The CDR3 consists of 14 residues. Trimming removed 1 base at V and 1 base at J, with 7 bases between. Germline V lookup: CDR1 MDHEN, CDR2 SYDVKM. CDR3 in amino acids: CASSLSMGNTEAFF. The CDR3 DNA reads TGTGCCAGCAGTTTATCCATGGGGAACACTGAAGCTTTCTTT. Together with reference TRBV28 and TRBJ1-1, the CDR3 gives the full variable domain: DVKVTQSSRYLVKRTGEKVFLECVQDMDHENMFWYRQDPGLGLRLIYFSYDVKMKEKGDIPEGYSVSREKKERFSLILESASTNQTSMYLCASSLSMGNTEAFFGQGTRLTVV.

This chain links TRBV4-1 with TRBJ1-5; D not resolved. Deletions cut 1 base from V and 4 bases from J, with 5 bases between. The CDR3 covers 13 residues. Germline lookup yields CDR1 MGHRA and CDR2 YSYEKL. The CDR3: CASSQVANQPQHF. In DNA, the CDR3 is TGCGCCAGCAGCCAAGTCGCGAATCAGCCCCAGCATTTT.

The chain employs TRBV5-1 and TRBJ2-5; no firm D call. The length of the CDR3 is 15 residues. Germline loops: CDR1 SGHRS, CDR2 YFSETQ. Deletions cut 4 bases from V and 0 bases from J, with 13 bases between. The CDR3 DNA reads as TGCGCCAGCAGCCCCCCTTTGCAGTACCAAGAGACCCAGTACTTC. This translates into CASSPPLQYQETQYF.

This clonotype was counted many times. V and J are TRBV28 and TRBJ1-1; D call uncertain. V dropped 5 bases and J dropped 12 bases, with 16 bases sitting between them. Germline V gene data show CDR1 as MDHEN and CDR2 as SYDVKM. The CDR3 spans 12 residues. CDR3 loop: CASSTPTRETFF. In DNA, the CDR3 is TGTGCCAGCAGTACCCCAACACGGGAGACTTTCTTT.

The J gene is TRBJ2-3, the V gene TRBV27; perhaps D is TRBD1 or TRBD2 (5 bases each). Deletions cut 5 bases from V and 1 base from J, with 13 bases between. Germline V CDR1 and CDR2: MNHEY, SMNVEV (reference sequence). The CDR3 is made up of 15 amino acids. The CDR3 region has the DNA TGTGCCAGCAGTCGGGACGGGACCCGCACAGATACGCAGTATTTT. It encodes CASSRDGTRTDTQYF.

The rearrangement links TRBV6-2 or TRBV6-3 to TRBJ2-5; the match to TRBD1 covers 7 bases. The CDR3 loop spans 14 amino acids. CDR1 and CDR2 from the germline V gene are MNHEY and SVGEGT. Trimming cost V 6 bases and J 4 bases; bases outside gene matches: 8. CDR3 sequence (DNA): TGTGCCAGCAGCGACAGGGTAAATAGAGAGACCCAGTACTTC. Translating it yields CASSDRVNRETQYF.

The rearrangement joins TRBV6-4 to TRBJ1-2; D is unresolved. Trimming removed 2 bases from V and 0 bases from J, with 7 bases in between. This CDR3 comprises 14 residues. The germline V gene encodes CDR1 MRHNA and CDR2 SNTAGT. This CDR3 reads CASSDSSSNYGYTF. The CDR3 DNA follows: TGTGCCAGCAGTGACAGCTCTTCTAACTATGGCTACACCTTC.

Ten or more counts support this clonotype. The DNA for the CDR3 is TGCAGTGTCCTGACGTTAGACCCCTACGAGCAGTACTTC. Translating it yields CSVLTLDPYEQYF. The rearrangement uses TRBV20-1 and TRBJ2-7; D remains ambiguous. The CDR3 has 13 residues. CDR1 is DFQATT, CDR2 SNEGSKA, per germline (reference sequence). V lost 7 bases, J lost 2 bases, and 15 bases lay in between.

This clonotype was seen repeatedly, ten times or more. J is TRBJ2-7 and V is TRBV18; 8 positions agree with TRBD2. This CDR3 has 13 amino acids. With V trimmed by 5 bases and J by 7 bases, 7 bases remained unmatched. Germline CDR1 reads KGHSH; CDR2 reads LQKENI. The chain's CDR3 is CASSISGSPEQYF. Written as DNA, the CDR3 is TGTGCCAGCTCAATAAGCGGGAGTCCGGAGCAGTACTTC.

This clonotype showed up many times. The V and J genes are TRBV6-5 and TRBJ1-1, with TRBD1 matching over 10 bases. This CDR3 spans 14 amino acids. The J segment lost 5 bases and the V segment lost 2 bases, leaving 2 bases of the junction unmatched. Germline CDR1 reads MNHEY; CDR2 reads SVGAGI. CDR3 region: CASSYRDRGTEAFF. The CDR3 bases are TGTGCCAGCAGTTACAGGGACAGGGGAACTGAAGCTTTCTTT.

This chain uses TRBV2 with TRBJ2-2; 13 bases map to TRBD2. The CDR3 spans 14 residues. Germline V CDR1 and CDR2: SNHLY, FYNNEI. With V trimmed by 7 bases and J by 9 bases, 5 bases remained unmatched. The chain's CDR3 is CASTRLAGGRELFF. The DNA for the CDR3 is TGTGCCAGCACCCGACTAGCGGGAGGCCGGGAGCTGTTTTTT. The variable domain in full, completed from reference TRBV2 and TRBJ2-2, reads EPEVTQTPSHQVTQMGQEVILRCVPISNHLYFYWYRQILGQKVEFLVSFYNNEISEKSEIFDDQFSVERPDGSNFTLKIRSTKLEDSAMYFCASTRLAGGRELFFGEGSRLTVL.

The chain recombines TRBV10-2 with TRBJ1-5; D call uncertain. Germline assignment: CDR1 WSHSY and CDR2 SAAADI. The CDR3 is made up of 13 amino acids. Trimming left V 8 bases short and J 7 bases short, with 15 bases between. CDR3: CASCPWGGQPQHF. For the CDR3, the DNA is TGCGCCAGCTGTCCATGGGGTGGCCAGCCCCAGCATTTT.

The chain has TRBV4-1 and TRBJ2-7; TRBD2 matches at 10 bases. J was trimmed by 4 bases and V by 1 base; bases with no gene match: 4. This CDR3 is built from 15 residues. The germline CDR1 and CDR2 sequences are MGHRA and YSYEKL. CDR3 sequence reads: CASSQGASGSYEQYF. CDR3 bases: TGCGCCAGCAGCCAAGGGGCTAGCGGGAGTTACGAGCAGTACTTC.

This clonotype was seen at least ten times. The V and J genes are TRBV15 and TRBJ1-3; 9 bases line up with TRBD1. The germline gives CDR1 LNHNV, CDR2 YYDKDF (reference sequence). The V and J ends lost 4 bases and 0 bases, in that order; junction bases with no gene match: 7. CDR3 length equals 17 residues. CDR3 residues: CATSTSSGQGSGNTIYF. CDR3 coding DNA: TGTGCCACCAGCACCTCCTCGGGACAGGGCTCTGGAAACACCATATATTTT.

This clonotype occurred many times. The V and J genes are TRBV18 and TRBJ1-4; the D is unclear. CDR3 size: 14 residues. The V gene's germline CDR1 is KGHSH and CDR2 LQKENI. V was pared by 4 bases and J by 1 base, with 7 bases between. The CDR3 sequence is CASSLLLTNEKLFF. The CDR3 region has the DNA TGTGCCAGCTCACTTCTACTAACTAATGAAAAACTGTTTTTT.

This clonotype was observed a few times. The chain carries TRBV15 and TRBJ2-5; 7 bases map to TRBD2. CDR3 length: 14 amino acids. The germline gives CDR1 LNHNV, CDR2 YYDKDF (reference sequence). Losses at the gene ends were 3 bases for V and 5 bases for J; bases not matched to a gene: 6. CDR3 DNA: TGTGCCACCAGCAGGGAGCGGGACGTGGAGACCCAGTACTTC. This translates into CATSRERDVETQYF.

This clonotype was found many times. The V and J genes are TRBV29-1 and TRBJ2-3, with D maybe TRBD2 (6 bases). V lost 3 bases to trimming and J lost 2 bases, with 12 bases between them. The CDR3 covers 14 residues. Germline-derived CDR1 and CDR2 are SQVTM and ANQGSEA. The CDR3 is CSVEGRTFTDTQYF. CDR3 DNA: TGCAGCGTTGAGGGGAGGACCTTCACAGATACGCAGTATTTT.

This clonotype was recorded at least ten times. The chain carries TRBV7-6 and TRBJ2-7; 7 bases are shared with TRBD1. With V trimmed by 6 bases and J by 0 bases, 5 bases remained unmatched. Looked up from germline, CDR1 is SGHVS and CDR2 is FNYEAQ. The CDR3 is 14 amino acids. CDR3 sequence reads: CASSPRGLSYEQYF. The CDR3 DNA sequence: TGTGCCAGCAGTCCGAGGGGGCTCTCCTACGAGCAGTACTTC.